The entry below describes one T cell receptor (beta chain). This entry comes from a study of sequential checkpoint blockade in melanoma. Across the whole study: Maintenance nivolumab came after either treatment sequence.

Treatment described: randomized to nivolumab then ipilimumab (arm A) or the reverse (arm B). Profiled with immunoSEQ multiplex PCR; TCRdb holds only in-frame clones, not every one. The sample includes about 35,000 clones, 84% seen only once; the top ten take 4.5% to 7%. Germline V CDR1 and CDR2: MRHNA, SNTAGT. This CDR3 region has 14 residues. V lost 0 bases, J lost 3 bases, and 5 bases lay in between. The chain links TRBV6-4 to TRBJ2-2; D perhaps matches TRBD1 (5 bases). The sample in question was CD8+ T cells sorted from blood (inferred from file names), obtained from a patient given nivolumab and ipilimumab in sequence. This receptor was taken from a human donor with melanoma. The CDR3 region is CASSDSQDTGELFF. The CDR3 bases are TGTGCCAGCAGTGACTCACAGGACACCGGGGAGCTGTTTTTT.